The entry below gives a single T cell receptor (beta chain) sequence along with its context. The clone's antigen remains unknown. Per-base quality was not reported, and no clone a single base away is much larger than it. The time point label corresponds to: baseline before first vaccination. The meaning of the sample's treatment or condition label: meningococcal conjugate vaccine given as trial control. Samples from vaccinated people were obtained from the UK trials COV001 and COV002, which included a single-blind randomized controlled phase 2/3 trial of AZD1222 (ChAdOx1 nCoV-19) in healthy adults. Trial participant PBMC samples were collected at day 0 and day 28 after the second dose for TCRbeta chain sequencing. The CDR3 regions of human TCRbeta chains were subjected to immunosequencing. The source study handled its data this way. Repertoire TCRs were matched against a reference library of SARS-CoV-2-specific TCRs generated with the MIRA antigen-specificity platform. Breadth was defined as the fraction of unique TCRs that were SARS-CoV-2-associated. Depth was defined as the fraction of total T cells that were SARS-CoV-2-associated. Using the MIRA data, each spike-specific TCR was assigned both to the spike region to which the TCR was reactive and to a CD4 or CD8 class. Log10-transformed breadth and depth values were compared by one-way ANOVA with Sidak's multiple comparisons tests. Sourced from immuneACCESS, this table was stored by TCRdb with only in-frame sequences that have V and J called. A share of the clones is absent; for the studies checked, an unresolved V gene accounts for under half, and the remainder has no known explanation. V and J calls and clone size are as listed in that table; D and trimming were resolved from the DNA. This sample gives about 220,000 clones in total; approximately 94% of them show up just once. The ten largest make up about 1% of the sample.

This sample is drawn from a study of T cell responses to AZD1222 COVID-19 vaccine (dated by TCRdb to about 2021). With regard to the full study: TCR sequencing covered over 230 trial participants: 207 given two doses of AZD1222 and around 25 given two doses of MenACWY control vaccine. Enrollment into the trials was organized by age into subgroups of 18-55, 56-69 and 70-plus years, and those subgroups contained roughly 150, 30 and 60 TCR-sequenced participants, respectively.

The CDR1 and CDR2 encoded by the germline V gene are SGHRS and YFSETQ. From cysteine to phenylalanine, the CDR3 is 15 amino acids long. Only the CDR3 DNA is retained, 45 bases long and in frame from the first base. V lost 4 bases and J lost 9 bases; the stretch between them is 22 bases long. The full study reports these points: Because no day 14 peak-response samples were available, repertoires were characterized only after the peak T cell response. In the small 56-69-year group, the increase in depth fell short of significance, most likely because of low power. The whole spike protein was spanned by vaccine-associated CD4 TCRs, and dominant responses were seen in regions 160-218 and 743-854. After two AZD1222 doses, spike-specific TCR breadth and depth were significantly higher than at day 0 and than in MenACWY recipients. Participants were mostly white British, with more females than males. The authors suggested clonal diversity may have been underestimated. Conclusions about previously exposed vaccinees were limited because only six AZD1222 recipients were SARS-CoV-2 seropositive at baseline. Nearly half of unique spike-specific TCRs reportedly recognized epitopes outside regions mutated in the B.1.351 and B.1.1.7 variants.

The receptor was derived from an adult in good health. The rearranged chain carries TRBV5-1 and TRBJ2-5, and the D gene may be TRBD2, 6 bases matching. Sequenced material: peripheral blood, taken on day 0 of MenACWY control vaccination. The CDR3 protein: CASSISTRTSGAQYF. The bases read TGCGCCAGCAGCATTTCGACCCGGACGTCGGGGGCCCAGTACTTC.